This T cell receptor (beta chain) was sequenced for a study of blood T cell repertoires in COVID-19. For the study at large: From T cells, B-cell-depleted T cells, or PBMCs came the material, which was cDNA or gDNA.

This clone has just a few counts. The germline gives CDR1 SGHRS, CDR2 YFSETQ. The CDR3 covers 14 residues. V lost 0 bases to trimming and J lost 6 bases, with 12 bases between them. Seattle enrolled patients during active infection and tracked them longitudinally. Sequencing used immunoSEQ multiplex PCR; TCRdb keeps in-frame clones, though not all of them. This sample has 330,000 or so clones, with approximately 88% found just once. The chain links TRBV5-1 to TRBJ1-1; tentative D call: TRBD1 (6 bases). Sequencing was performed on peripheral blood. This TCR came from a man aged 25 to 40 with COVID-19, enrolled during active disease. This CDR3 reads CASSLVGQLAEAFF. The CDR3 DNA is TGCGCCAGCAGCTTGGTCGGACAGCTGGCTGAAGCTTTCTTT. Drawing the rest from reference TRBV5-1 and TRBJ1-1, the complete variable domain is KAGVTQTPRYLIKTRGQQVTLSCSPISGHRSVSWYQQTPGQGLQFLFEYFSETQRNKGNFPGRFSGRQFSNSRSEMNVSTLELGDSALYLCASSLVGQLAEAFFGQGTRLTVV.